A selection of T cell receptor beta chains follows, all from one sample in a study of T-cell memory formation after mild COVID-19. TCRdb re-derived calls from the 5' RACE reads in MiXCR, one entry per CDR3 protein. The sample lists hundreds of thousands of distinct CDR3 sequences, about 22% seen once, with around 14% in the top ten. Sequenced sample: PBMCs or a T cell subset sorted from them (not recorded which). The receptors were gathered from an adult woman who had mild COVID-19 (a few samples of this study predate the infection). Cell type and time point are not known. Each CDR3 is given with its conserved first and last residue. D genes are given only for firm matches. Rows give clone size only sometimes, using once, few, many, or a class for an expanded clone.

TRBV7-2	TRBJ2-1	-	-	CASSSPGLNNEQFF	TGTGCCAGCAGCTCCCCGGGCCTAAACAATGAGCAGTTCTTC
TRBV15	TRBJ2-5	many	-	CATSRVAGWDETQYF	TGTGCCACCAGCAGAGTGGCGGGTTGGGACGAGACCCAGTACTTC
TRBV27	TRBJ1-1	few	-	CASSFSRLGTEAFF	TGTGCCAGCAGTTTCTCCCGTCTCGGAACTGAAGCTTTCTTT
TRBV20-1	TRBJ2-7	-	TRBD1	CSASFVGSGTGVPEQYF	TGCAGTGCTAGTTTCGTCGGTTCCGGGACAGGGGTTCCCGAGCAGTACTTC
TRBV4-2	TRBJ2-2	few	TRBD2	CASSQDLAGGGTGELFF	TGTGCCAGCAGCCAGGACCTAGCGGGAGGCGGCACCGGGGAGCTGTTTTTT
TRBV3-1	TRBJ2-1	-	-	CASSQDGRSEQFF	TGTGCCAGCAGCCAAGATGGGCGTAGTGAGCAGTTCTTC
TRBV7-9	TRBJ2-1	few	-	CASSLGLAKNEQFF	TGTGCCAGCAGCTTGGGACTTGCGAAAAATGAGCAGTTCTTC
TRBV12-3/TRBV12-4	TRBJ1-2	-	TRBD1	CASREQGGGYTF	TGTGCCAGCAGGGAACAGGGGGGCGGCTACACCTTC
TRBV6-5	TRBJ1-2	few	TRBD1	CASTLRSGTGGNGYTF	TGTGCCAGCACCCTAAGGTCCGGGACAGGGGGCAATGGCTACACCTTC
TRBV12-3/TRBV12-4	TRBJ2-5	-	TRBD1	CASSPDRGHETQYF	TGTGCCAGCAGTCCGGACAGGGGGCATGAGACCCAGTACTTC
TRBV11-2	TRBJ2-7	-	-	CASSLGGVQYF	TGTGCCAGCAGCTTAGGAGGCGTGCAGTACTTC
TRBV6-5	TRBJ2-7	many	-	CASRPGRTTYEQYF	TGTGCCAGCAGGCCGGGTCGAACTACCTACGAGCAGTACTTC
TRBV4-1	TRBJ2-1	-	TRBD2	CASSQDLGLAGASGQFF	TGCGCCAGCAGCCAAGATTTAGGCCTAGCGGGGGCCAGCGGGCAGTTCTTC
TRBV5-1	TRBJ2-1	few	TRBD2	CASSLHGTSGGASGNEQFF	TGCGCCAGCAGCTTACACGGGACTAGCGGGGGGGCGTCTGGGAATGAGCAGTTCTTC
TRBV7-9	TRBJ2-1	many	TRBD2	CASSLGASGGAGDEQFF	TGTGCCAGCAGCTTAGGGGCTAGCGGGGGCGCCGGGGATGAGCAGTTCTTC
TRBV7-2	TRBJ1-1	few	-	CASTMGSLNTEAFF	TGTGCCAGCACTATGGGCAGCTTGAACACTGAAGCTTTCTTT
TRBV2	TRBJ2-1	-	-	CASSDGTPPYNEQFF	TGTGCCAGCAGTGATGGGACTCCGCCCTACAATGAGCAGTTCTTC
TRBV3-1	TRBJ2-7	-	-	CASSQVRQASYEQYF	TGTGCCAGCAGCCAAGTAAGGCAGGCTTCCTACGAGCAGTACTTC
TRBV7-2	TRBJ2-5	-	TRBD2	CASSLEAGAETQYF	TGTGCCAGCAGCTTAGAGGCGGGAGCGGAGACCCAGTACTTC
TRBV5-4	TRBJ2-3	few	TRBD2	CASSTTSGGTWGTQYF	TGTGCCAGCAGCACGACTAGCGGTGGAACATGGGGTACGCAGTATTTT
TRBV5-1	TRBJ2-7	-	TRBD2	CASSPSLANEQYF	TGCGCCAGCAGCCCGTCACTAGCGAACGAGCAGTACTTC
TRBV9	TRBJ2-4	-	TRBD1	CASSATGGGNIQYF	TGTGCCAGCAGCGCGACAGGGGGGGGAAACATTCAGTACTTC
TRBV5-1	TRBJ2-1	-	TRBD1	CASSYDRGNQFF	TGCGCCAGCAGCTATGACAGGGGCAATCAGTTCTTC
TRBV7-2	TRBJ1-2	-	-	CASSFEPLAKGYTF	TGTGCCAGCAGCTTCGAGCCCCTTGCCAAAGGCTACACCTTC
TRBV19	TRBJ1-3	-	TRBD1	CASSIGQGSSGNTIYF	TGTGCCAGTAGTATAGGACAGGGGAGCTCTGGAAACACCATATATTTT
TRBV11-2	TRBJ2-1	few	-	CASSRPLARSSYNEQFF	TGTGCCAGCAGCCGCCCCCTCGCGCGGAGCTCCTACAATGAGCAGTTCTTC
TRBV7-9	TRBJ1-2	-	-	CASSLAFDGYTF	TGTGCCAGCAGCTTAGCATTCGATGGCTACACCTTC
TRBV7-6	TRBJ1-1	-	TRBD1	CASSSYRDRAPEAFF	TGTGCCAGCAGCTCATATCGGGACAGGGCCCCTGAAGCTTTCTTT
TRBV5-1	TRBJ2-1	-	-	CASSPSGWDEQFF	TGCGCCAGCAGCCCCTCTGGGTGGGATGAGCAGTTCTTC
TRBV12-3/TRBV12-4	TRBJ1-5	-	-	CASSLVRQGNQPQHF	TGTGCCAGCAGTTTAGTCCGACAGGGCAATCAGCCCCAGCATTTT
TRBV21-1	TRBJ1-3	few	-	CASSKVKGIGSDLSGNTIYF	TGTGCCAGCAGCAAAGTTAAAGGGATTGGGAGCGATCTCTCTGGAAACACCATATATTTT
TRBV6-1	TRBJ2-7	-	-	CASSYQGLGPYEQYF	TGTGCCAGCAGTTATCAGGGGCTCGGTCCCTACGAGCAGTACTTC
TRBV5-6	TRBJ2-1	once	TRBD2	CASSGSSGSSYNEQFF	TGTGCCAGCAGCGGTAGTAGCGGGAGCTCCTACAATGAGCAGTTCTTC
TRBV7-9	TRBJ1-6	-	-	CASSSTGSNSPLHF	TGTGCCAGCAGCTCAACAGGGTCGAATTCACCCCTCCACTTT
TRBV4-1	TRBJ2-1	-	-	CASSHEHSAGNEQFF	TGCGCCAGCAGCCACGAACACAGCGCCGGGAATGAGCAGTTCTTC
TRBV7-9	TRBJ2-7	few	TRBD1	CASSLSADRTGEQYF	TGTGCCAGCAGCTTATCCGCGGACAGGACGGGGGAGCAGTACTTC
TRBV25-1	TRBJ2-7	few	-	CASSESHRDGPYEQYF	TGTGCCAGCAGTGAATCACACCGGGACGGACCCTACGAGCAGTACTTC
TRBV10-3	TRBJ1-3	-	-	CAISFSTGDTIYF	TGTGCCATCAGCTTTTCGACCGGGGACACCATATATTTT
TRBV5-1	TRBJ2-1	-	-	CASSLDYRNEQFF	TGCGCCAGCAGCTTGGACTACCGCAATGAGCAGTTCTTC
TRBV4-1	TRBJ1-1	-	-	CASSQVPDGFGEAFF	TGCGCCAGCAGCCAAGTTCCAGATGGTTTCGGTGAAGCTTTCTTT
TRBV27	TRBJ1-2	-	-	CASSFQAGGLYGYTF	TGTGCCAGCAGTTTCCAGGCCGGGGGCCTCTATGGCTACACCTTC
TRBV9	TRBJ1-2	-	-	CASSAGIGYTF	TGTGCCAGCAGCGCCGGAATTGGCTACACCTTC
TRBV3-1	TRBJ1-5	-	TRBD1	CASSFVGDSQPQHF	TGTGCCAGCAGCTTTGTTGGGGACAGTCAGCCCCAGCATTTT
TRBV29-1	TRBJ2-3	-	-	CSVQPGPDTQYF	TGCAGCGTCCAACCGGGCCCAGATACGCAGTATTTT
TRBV11-2	TRBJ2-3	-	TRBD1	CASSLVRQGLTDTQYF	TGTGCCAGCAGCTTAGTAAGACAGGGTCTAACAGATACGCAGTATTTT
TRBV5-6	TRBJ2-7	-	TRBD1	CASSLNGGQGTFEQYF	TGTGCCAGCAGCTTGAATGGCGGACAGGGAACTTTCGAGCAGTACTTC
TRBV29-1	TRBJ2-2	-	-	CSVERETGELFF	TGCAGCGTCGAGAGGGAAACCGGGGAGCTGTTTTTT
TRBV5-6	TRBJ2-2	few	TRBD2	CASSPIAGGNTGELFF	TGTGCCAGCAGTCCTATAGCGGGGGGAAACACCGGGGAGCTGTTTTTT
TRBV7-9	TRBJ2-2	-	-	CASSRTENTGELFF	TGTGCCAGCAGTAGGACAGAGAACACCGGGGAGCTGTTTTTT
TRBV18	TRBJ1-1	-	-	CASSPQGPKNTEAFF	TGTGCCAGCTCACCACAGGGGCCCAAGAACACTGAAGCTTTCTTT